The 27 T cell receptor beta chains reported below all come from one sample, sequenced in a study of human T cells and chemical hapten exposure. TCRdb reprocessed the RACE reads with MiXCR, giving one entry per CDR3 protein. The sample records more than 75,000 distinct CDR3 sequences, nearly 10% being singletons. Time point meaning: pre-sensitization, week 0. The treatment is: therapeutic diphenylcyclopropenone sensitization with weekly scalp DPC. The sequences come from whole blood, collected in connection with sensitization to the hapten diphenylcyclopropenone (DPC). The receptor source for this set is a woman between 40 and 55 years old with alopecia areata. Some clones in this sample may be carry-over from other donors' samples.

This chain connects TRBV7-9 to TRBJ2-6; 12 bases are a match to TRBD1. The CDR3 loop spans 18 amino acids. Germline CDR1 reads SEHNR; CDR2 reads FQNEAQ (reference sequence). J gave up 2 bases and V 2 bases, and 4 bases lay outside the gene matches. The CDR3 bases are TGTGCCAGCAGCTTACCAGGGACAGGGGGCACTGGGGCCAACGTCCTGACTTTC. Translated: CASSLPGTGGTGANVLTF. The full variable domain, completed using reference TRBV7-9 and TRBJ2-6, is DTGVSQNPRHKITKRGQNVTFRCDPISEHNRLYWYRQTLGQGPEFLTYFQNEAQLEKSRLLSDRFSAERPKGSFSTLEIQRTEQGDSAMYLCASSLPGTGGTGANVLTFGAGSRLTVL.

The rearrangement links TRBV5-1 to TRBJ2-3; D perhaps matches TRBD2 (6 bases). The germline V gene has CDR1 SGHRS and CDR2 YFSETQ. The CDR3 runs 14 residues. Trimming took off 2 bases at V and 5 bases at J, with 12 bases between the two ends. The CDR3 nucleotides are TGCGCCAGCAGCTTCGGAGGGGTTGAAGATACGCAGTATTTT. Protein: CASSFGGVEDTQYF.

V and J are TRBV7-2 and TRBJ2-1; 9 positions agree with TRBD2. CDR3 length equals 18 residues. The V segment lost 1 base and the J segment 4 bases; nucleotides outside the gene matches: 11. Germline CDR1 reads SGHTA; CDR2 reads FQGNSA. The CDR3 sequence is CASSLGPLGAGGYNEQFF. CDR3 nucleotide sequence: TGTGCCAGCAGCTTAGGCCCTCTAGGGGCGGGGGGGTACAATGAGCAGTTCTTC.

This sequence joins TRBV19 and TRBJ1-5; 10 bases line up with TRBD1. The CDR3 extends over 14 amino acids. CDR1 and CDR2 (germline): LNHDA, SQIVND (reference sequence). V lost 2 bases to trimming and J lost 7 bases; unmatched junction nucleotides: 2. CDR3: CASSIPGQGQPQHF. DNA for the CDR3: TGTGCCAGTAGTATACCGGGACAGGGGCAGCCCCAGCATTTT.

This clonotype is deemed medium-sized. This chain links TRBV7-2 with TRBJ1-3, with D maybe TRBD1 (6 bases). V lost 3 bases and J 2 bases, leaving 14 bases between the germline ends. This CDR3 contains 16 residues. Germline CDR1 is SGHTA and CDR2 is FQGNSA. The DNA for the CDR3 is TGTGCCAGCAGCTTGATCCCAGGGGCGCCTGGAAACACCATATATTTT. This codes for CASSLIPGAPGNTIYF.

This clonotype came up a few times. The chain recombines TRBV4-1 with TRBJ1-4; D is uncertain. The germline V and J ends were trimmed by 0 bases and 8 bases, with 4 bases remaining between them. The CDR3 covers 12 residues. Germline CDR1 MGHRA, CDR2 YSYEKL. For the CDR3, the DNA is TGCGCCAGCAGCCAAGATACCGAAAAACTGTTTTTT. This encodes CASSQDTEKLFF.

The table lists this clonotype with many counts. The chain recombines TRBV11-2 with TRBJ2-5; D is unresolved. The germline V gene has CDR1 SGHAT and CDR2 FQNNGV. CDR3 length: 12 amino acids. V was pared by 5 bases and J by 2 bases, with 6 bases between. The CDR3, as DNA: TGTGCCAGCAGCATCACTCAAGAGACCCAGTACTTC. Residues: CASSITQETQYF.

This clonotype has just a few counts. The V call is TRBV20-1, the J call TRBJ2-1; 7 nucleotides align to TRBD2. V lost 2 bases and J lost 0; bases outside the gene matches: 4. The CDR3 has 15 residues. CDR1 DFQATT and CDR2 SNEGSKA come from the germline V gene (reference sequence). The CDR3 region is CSARPTSVSYNEQFF. The DNA of the CDR3 is TGCAGTGCTAGACCAACTAGCGTCTCCTACAATGAGCAGTTCTTC.

This chain uses TRBV12-3 or TRBV12-4 with TRBJ2-7; D not certain. This CDR3 has 14 amino acids. The V end lost 5 bases, the J end lost 6 bases, and 17 bases lay between the germline ends. CDR3 nucleotides: TGTGCCAGCAGTCCCTCCGATGGTCCCTTCGAGCAGTACTTC. Protein: CASSPSDGPFEQYF.

This clonotype was seen more than once but under ten times. V gene TRBV7-2 combines with J gene TRBJ2-4; maybe TRBD2 (5 bases). The CDR3 has 14 residues. Germline CDR1 and CDR2: SGHTA and FQGNSA. V was trimmed by 4 bases and J by 2 bases, leaving 9 bases between them. The CDR3 sequence: CASSSGGTKNIQYF. CDR3 sequence (DNA): TGTGCCAGCAGCTCCGGAGGAACCAAAAACATTCAGTACTTC.

The chain has TRBV7-8 and TRBJ1-2; perhaps TRBD1 as D (5 bases). The germline CDR1 and CDR2 sequences are SGHVS and FQNEAQ. V was clipped by 1 base and J by 4 bases, with 7 bases between them. The CDR3 has 13 residues. DNA for the CDR3: TGTGCCAGCAGCTTAGGACAGACCTATGGCTACACCTTC. Translating gives CASSLGQTYGYTF.

The J gene is TRBJ1-5, the V gene TRBV2; D ambiguous. Trimming pared 6 bases from V and 0 bases from J, leaving 12 bases between. There are 15 residues in the CDR3. Germline V gene sequence: CDR1 SNHLY, CDR2 FYNNEI. CDR3 residues: CASRGSRYSNQPQHF. DNA for the CDR3: TGTGCCAGCAGAGGGAGTAGGTATAGCAATCAGCCCCAGCATTTT.

There are many counts of this clonotype. Its ends do not fully match the called genes, so a read error is possible. The J gene is TRBJ2-6, the V gene TRBV6-1, with a weak D call TRBD1 (5 bases). The CDR3 loop spans 15 amino acids. Germline V gene sequence: CDR1 MNHNS, CDR2 SASEGT. CDR3 sequence: CASSGASSGANVLIF. The CDR3 region has the DNA TGTGCCAGCAGTGGGGCCAGCTCTGGGGCCAACGTCCTGATTTTC.

This clonotype occurred many times. The chain has TRBV7-3 and TRBJ2-2, with D maybe TRBD2 (6 bases). This CDR3 region has 13 residues. The V end was cut by 3 bases, the J end by 7 bases, with 9 bases between. Per the germline V gene, CDR1 is SGHTA and CDR2 is FQGTGA. This chain's CDR3 is CASSFGGGGELFF. In nucleotides, the CDR3 is TGTGCCAGCAGCTTCGGGGGAGGCGGGGAGCTGTTTTTT.

The chain uses TRBV6-5 and TRBJ1-2; D is unclear. This CDR3 is built from 14 residues. Per germline, CDR1 MNHEY and CDR2 SVGAGI. The ends were cut back, 2 bases at V and 3 bases at J, with 10 bases in the middle. The CDR3 here is CASSYVAGDYGYTF. DNA for the CDR3: TGTGCCAGCAGTTACGTAGCCGGCGACTATGGCTACACCTTC.

The chain is built from TRBV29-1 and TRBJ2-5; possible D gene TRBD2, 6 bases. V shed 7 bases and J shed 1 base, with 13 bases lying between them. CDR3 size: 13 residues. Per the germline V gene, CDR1 is SQVTM and CDR2 is ANQGSEA. The CDR3 DNA follows: TGCAGCGCCGGAGGGGTCTCCCAAGAGACCCAGTACTTC. Translation gives CSAGGVSQETQYF.

The sample holds many counts of this clonotype. The chain recombines TRBV12-3 or TRBV12-4 with TRBJ2-1; 10 bases are shared with TRBD2. The CDR3 is 15 residues long. J lost 9 bases, V lost 3 bases, and 8 bases had no gene match. CDR3 in amino acids: CASSFPPGLAFEQFF. The CDR3 nucleotides read TGTGCCAGCAGTTTTCCGCCGGGACTAGCGTTTGAGCAGTTCTTC.

This clonotype was counted ten times or more. This chain connects TRBV20-1 to TRBJ2-1; a weak D match, TRBD1 (6 bases). CDR1 and CDR2 (germline): DFQATT, SNEGSKA (reference sequence). This CDR3 spans 15 amino acids. V was clipped by 1 base and J by 4 bases, with 14 bases between them. CDR3 DNA: TGCAGTGCTAGAGCCACTCGGACAGCTTACAATGAGCAGTTCTTC. Residues: CSARATRTAYNEQFF.

The sample holds many counts of this clonotype. J is TRBJ1-1 and V is TRBV18, with D perhaps TRBD1 (6 bases). Per germline, CDR1 KGHSH and CDR2 LQKENI. Trimming pared 6 bases from V and 4 bases from J, leaving 12 bases between. This CDR3 spans 13 amino acids. CDR3 protein: CASSLQGGTEAFF. DNA of the CDR3: TGTGCCAGCTCGCTACAGGGTGGCACTGAAGCTTTCTTT.

This clonotype has at least ten counts. The chain employs TRBV20-1 and TRBJ2-1; no definite D call. CDR1 and CDR2 (germline): DFQATT, SNEGSKA (reference sequence). The V end was cut by 5 bases, the J end by 2 bases, with 10 bases between. The CDR3 length is 13 residues. CDR3 DNA: TGCAGTGCTCCCCCCCGGACCTACAATGAGCAGTTCTTC. This translates into CSAPPRTYNEQFF.

There are a few counts of this clonotype. In nucleotides, the CDR3 is TGCAGTGCTCCGGGACAGTCGAACACCGGGGAGCTGTTTTTT. Protein: CSAPGQSNTGELFF. V and J are TRBV20-1 and TRBJ2-2; 7 nucleotides match TRBD1. The germline V gene encodes CDR1 DFQATT and CDR2 SNEGSKA (reference sequence). Trimming cost V 5 bases and J 0 bases; bases outside gene matches: 3. This CDR3 is 14 amino acids long.

J is TRBJ2-1 and V is TRBV15, with a weak D call TRBD1 (6 bases). The germline V gene encodes CDR1 LNHNV and CDR2 YYDKDF (reference sequence). The CDR3 covers 13 residues. Trimming left V 4 bases short and J 7 bases short, with 11 bases between. The CDR3 nucleotides read TGTGCCACCAGCACCGGACAGACTAATGAGCAGTTCTTC. It is translated as CATSTGQTNEQFF.

The chain carries TRBV3-1 and TRBJ1-1; D is undetermined. Germline lookup yields CDR1 LGHDT and CDR2 YNNKEL (reference sequence). CDR3 size: 15 residues. V was trimmed by 1 base and J by 1 base, leaving 10 bases between them. The CDR3 bases are TGTGCCAGCAGCCAAGTCGTAGTCCCGAACACTGAAGCTTTCTTT. Protein product: CASSQVVVPNTEAFF.

This clonotype appeared once. A clone one base away is much larger, so this may be a read error. The rearrangement joins TRBV12-3 or TRBV12-4 to TRBJ1-2; TRBD1 matches 8 bases. This CDR3 is 13 amino acids long. The DNA of the CDR3 is TGTGCCACCAGACAGGGGACCAACTGTGGCTACACCTTC. Encoded protein: CATRQGTNCGYTF.

This clonotype has ten or more counts. The chain employs TRBV11-2 and TRBJ2-5, with D perhaps TRBD1 (5 bases). The CDR3 spans 13 residues. CDR1 is SGHAT, CDR2 FQNNGV, per germline. V lost 5 bases, J lost 7 bases, and 14 bases lay in between. The DNA of the CDR3 is TGTGCCAGCAGCCCAAGGACACCAGGGACCCAGTACTTC. This translates into CASSPRTPGTQYF.

This clonotype came up many times. The V gene is TRBV12-3 or TRBV12-4, the J gene TRBJ1-1; D is unclear. V was pared by 3 bases and J by 6 bases, with 11 bases between. The CDR3 sequence is 13 residues long. The CDR3, as DNA: TGTGCCAGCAGTTTCAAGGGTTGGGCTGAAGCTTTCTTT. It yields the protein CASSFKGWAEAFF.

The table lists this clonotype with many counts. The chain employs TRBV27 and TRBJ1-1, with D tentatively TRBD1 (6 bases). The CDR3 has 16 amino acids. The V gene lost 5 bases and the J gene lost 6 bases, with 22 bases spanning the gap. Germline CDR1 reads MNHEY; CDR2 reads SMNVEV (reference sequence). The CDR3 here is CASSPLQGVGEAEAFF. The CDR3 DNA is TGTGCCAGCAGTCCACTACAGGGCGTGGGGGAGGCTGAAGCTTTCTTT.